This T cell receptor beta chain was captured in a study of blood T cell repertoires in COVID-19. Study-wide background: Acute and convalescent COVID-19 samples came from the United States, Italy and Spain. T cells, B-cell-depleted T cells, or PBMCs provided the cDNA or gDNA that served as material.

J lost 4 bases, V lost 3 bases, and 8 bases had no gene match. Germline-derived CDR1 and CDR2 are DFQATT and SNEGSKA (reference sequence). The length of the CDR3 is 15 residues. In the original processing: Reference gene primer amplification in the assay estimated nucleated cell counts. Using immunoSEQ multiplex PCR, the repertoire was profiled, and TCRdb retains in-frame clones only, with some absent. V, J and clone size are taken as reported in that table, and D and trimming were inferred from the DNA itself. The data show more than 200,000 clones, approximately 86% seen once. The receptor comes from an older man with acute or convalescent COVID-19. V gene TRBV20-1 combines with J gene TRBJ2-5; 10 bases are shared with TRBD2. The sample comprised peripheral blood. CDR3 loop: CSASSASGSIETQYF. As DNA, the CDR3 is TGCAGTGCTAGTTCGGCTAGCGGGAGTATAGAGACCCAGTACTTC.